Below are 17 T cell receptor beta chains sequenced from a single sample in a study of cytomegalovirus exposure and HLA in healthy donors. PCR primers comprised 60 Vbeta and 13 Jbeta primers. Sequencing was performed with immunoSEQ multiplex PCR; in TCRdb, only in-frame clones are kept and a portion is missing. The sample yields around 210,000 clones, 70% to 85% seen once. Material for sequencing was PBMCs. These receptor sequences come from a man aged 45-65 years in good health and CMV-seronegative.

This clone was detected a few times. This rearrangement joins TRBV28 to TRBJ2-1; 7 nucleotides align to TRBD1. Germline V gives CDR1 MDHEN, CDR2 SYDVKM. The CDR3 consists of 15 residues. The ends lost 6 bases at V and 4 bases at J; junction bases unmatched: 9. This CDR3 is CASSSGNRGYNEQFF. The CDR3 nucleotides read TGTGCCAGCAGCTCGGGGAACAGGGGATACAATGAGCAGTTCTTC.

Only one count was recorded for this clone. This likely comes from a read error, as the CDR3 has no conserved phenylalanine or tryptophan at its end. The DNA is left out, because the CDR3 cannot be placed on it with certainty; the CDR3 is given as TCRdb lists it. The chain carries TRBV5-1 and TRBJ1-4. The CDR3 is 8 residues long, counting both termini. CDR1 and CDR2 (germline): SGHRS, YFSETQ. The CDR3: CASSLPAV.

As regards this clone: One end of the junction varies from germline; a read error may be responsible. The V gene is TRBV30, the J gene TRBJ1-6; D is uncertain. The CDR3 is 14 amino acids. Germline CDR1 is GTSNPN and CDR2 is SVGIG (reference sequence). CDR3 nucleotide sequence: TGTGCCTGGATGCGAGGCTCCTTTAATTCACCCCTCCACTTT. Its protein product is CAWMRGSFNSPLHF.

The rearrangement links TRBV7-9 to TRBJ1-3; unclear D gene. CDR1 and CDR2 (germline): SEHNR, FQNEAQ (reference sequence). The CDR3 length is 15 residues. V gave up 5 bases and J gave up 2 bases, with 13 bases separating them. The chain's CDR3 is CASSQTGVAGNTIYF. CDR3 nucleotide sequence: TGTGCCAGCAGCCAAACGGGAGTCGCTGGAAACACCATATATTTT. The full variable domain, rest sourced from reference TRBV7-9 and TRBJ1-3, is DTGVSQNPRHKITKRGQNVTFRCDPISEHNRLYWYRQTLGQGPEFLTYFQNEAQLEKSRLLSDRFSAERPKGSFSTLEIQRTEQGDSAMYLCASSQTGVAGNTIYFGEGSWLTVV.

The genes are TRBV5-1 and TRBJ1-1; 7 nucleotides line up with TRBD1. Unmatched junction bases numbered 5, after V lost 3 bases and J lost 0 bases. CDR1 and CDR2 (germline): SGHRS, YFSETQ. This CDR3 spans 15 amino acids. The CDR3 loop is CASSWRDSLNTEAFF. CDR3 DNA sequence: TGCGCCAGCAGCTGGAGGGACAGCCTGAACACTGAAGCTTTCTTT. The variable domain in full, completed from reference TRBV5-1 and TRBJ1-1, reads KAGVTQTPRYLIKTRGQQVTLSCSPISGHRSVSWYQQTPGQGLQFLFEYFSETQRNKGNFPGRFSGRQFSNSRSEMNVSTLELGDSALYLCASSWRDSLNTEAFFGQGTRLTVV.

This chain joins TRBV9 and TRBJ2-3, with 13 positions matching TRBD2. From germline, CDR1 is SGDLS and CDR2 YYNGEE. V trimming: 3 bases; J trimming: 2 bases; junction bases outside the gene matches: 12. This CDR3 is 19 amino acids long. The chain's CDR3 is CASSAPGLAGLTTTDTQYF. DNA of the CDR3: TGTGCCAGCAGCGCGCCGGGACTAGCGGGACTAACGACCACAGATACGCAGTATTTT.

This chain connects TRBV28 to TRBJ2-7, with 9 bases matching TRBD1. V dropped 7 bases and J dropped 5; count of bases not matched to a gene: 6. Germline V gene data show CDR1 as MDHEN and CDR2 as SYDVKM. The CDR3 extends over 13 amino acids. CDR3 region: CASTPTGGNEQYF. CDR3 coding DNA: TGTGCCAGCACTCCGACAGGGGGAAACGAGCAGTACTTC. Drawing the rest from reference TRBV28 and TRBJ2-7, the complete variable domain is DVKVTQSSRYLVKRTGEKVFLECVQDMDHENMFWYRQDPGLGLRLIYFSYDVKMKEKGDIPEGYSVSREKKERFSLILESASTNQTSMYLCASTPTGGNEQYFGPGTRLTVT.

The gene calls are TRBV6-5 and TRBJ1-1, with 7 positions matching TRBD1. J was trimmed by 10 bases and V by 6 bases; bases with no gene match: 11. This CDR3 comprises 13 residues. Germline CDR1 is MNHEY and CDR2 is SVGAGI. The CDR3 coding sequence is TGTGCCAGCAGGAGGGGGCCGGATAACTCAGCTTTCTTT. Encoded protein: CASRRGPDNSAFF.

The chain combines TRBV7-3 with TRBJ2-3; TRBD2 is a possible D gene (7 bases). The CDR3 extends over 15 amino acids. Germline loops: CDR1 SGHTA, CDR2 FQGTGA. Trimming cost V 5 bases and J 4 bases, with 16 bases left between them. CDR3 sequence (DNA): TGTGCCAGCAGCCCCCAGGGGAGGGGATCAGATACGCAGTATTTT. Translation gives CASSPQGRGSDTQYF.

This chain joins TRBV7-9 and TRBJ2-7; TRBD1 matches 7 bases. Unmatched junction bases numbered 10, after V lost 5 bases and J lost 6 bases. Looked up from germline, CDR1 is SEHNR and CDR2 is FQNEAQ (reference sequence). The CDR3 has 14 residues. CDR3 in amino acids: CASSLGTVRGEQYF. The CDR3, as DNA: TGTGCCAGCAGCCTGGGGACAGTCCGGGGCGAGCAGTACTTC.

The chain carries TRBV27 and TRBJ1-5, with D hard to call. V dropped 8 bases and J dropped 1 base, with 15 bases sitting between them. The V gene's germline CDR1 is MNHEY and CDR2 SMNVEV (reference sequence). The CDR3 consists of 15 residues. CDR3 bases: TGTGCCAGCGGGGAGAGAATTTCAAGCAATCAGCCCCAGCATTTT. Protein: CASGERISSNQPQHF.

The V and J genes are TRBV30 and TRBJ2-5; no definite D call. The DNA matches TRBJ2-7 better at its end, which makes the J call doubtful. CDR1 GTSNPN and CDR2 SVGIG come from the germline V gene (reference sequence). CDR3 length equals 16 residues. The chain's CDR3 is CAWSVRRVVRSYEQYF. The CDR3 nucleotides are TGTGCCTGGAGTGTACGCCGGGTAGTCCGCTCCTACGAGCAGTACTTC.

On this clone itself: The junction differs from germline at one of its ends, possibly a read error. J is TRBJ2-7 and V is TRBV27, with TRBD2 identical over 9 bases. The CDR3 extends over 12 amino acids. The germline V gene has CDR1 MNHEY and CDR2 SMNVEV (reference sequence). CDR3: CATQTLSGRMVF. The DNA of the CDR3 is TGTGCCACCCAAACCCTCAGCGGGAGGATGGTCTTC.

The V call is TRBV7-9, the J call TRBJ2-5, with TRBD1 matching 12 bases. V dropped 1 base and J dropped 5; count of bases not matched to a gene: 11. Germline assignment: CDR1 SEHNR and CDR2 FQNEAQ (reference sequence). The CDR3 is 18 amino acids. The CDR3 loop is CASSLEWGTGGSRETQYF. Written as DNA, the CDR3 is TGTGCCAGCAGCTTAGAATGGGGGACAGGGGGCTCCAGGGAGACCCAGTACTTC.

The chain carries TRBV27 and TRBJ2-5, with no clear D. V gave up 8 bases and J gave up 4 bases, with 20 bases separating them. This CDR3 is built from 15 residues. The germline V gene encodes CDR1 MNHEY and CDR2 SMNVEV (reference sequence). The CDR3 DNA reads as TGTGCCAGCGGGTTTTCGGTGGGCGTTAGAGAGACCCAGTACTTC. Translating it yields CASGFSVGVRETQYF.

The V gene is TRBV30, the J gene TRBJ1-1; D is uncertain. Per the germline V gene, CDR1 is GTSNPN and CDR2 is SVGIG (reference sequence). V was clipped by 2 bases and J by 0 bases, with 4 bases between them. The CDR3 loop spans 12 amino acids. CDR3 region: CAWSLMNTEAFF. The DNA for the CDR3 is TGTGCCTGGAGTCTAATGAACACTGAAGCTTTCTTT.

The genes are TRBV30 and TRBJ2-3, with D possibly being TRBD1 (5 bases). The germline gives CDR1 GTSNPN, CDR2 SVGIG (reference sequence). V was pared by 4 bases and J by 3 bases, with 14 bases between. This CDR3 spans 14 amino acids. CDR3 sequence: CAWKRAGMTDTQYF. The CDR3, as DNA: TGTGCCTGGAAAAGGGCAGGGATGACAGATACGCAGTATTTT.